What follows is one T cell receptor beta chain and its context. No antigen is known for it. These data come from a study of T cell repertoires in cytomegalovirus infection. Overall study context: Indications of both CMV infection and matching HLA type were provided by public TCR beta signatures. Study findings and constraints: HLA-C-restricted, CMV-specific TCR beta clonotypes were dominant ex vivo. Frequencies of public TCR beta families were cumulated, and this identified carriers of CMV plus the relevant HLA.

Trimming at V came to 5 bases and at J to 3 bases, leaving 13 bases not matched to a gene. CDR1 SQVTM and CDR2 ANQGSEA come from the germline V gene. This CDR3 has 16 amino acids. One entry per CDR3 protein results from TCRdb running MiXCR on the reads. The data show about 770,000 distinct CDR3 sequences, 29% seen once. The chain joins TRBV29-1 to TRBJ2-7; 10 nucleotides line up with TRBD1. This receptor was obtained from a human donor in good health (CMV status not recorded). Some clones in this sample may be carry-over from other donors' samples. The sequencing used cultured CD8+ T cells from PBMCs, collected from culture after CMV antigen stimulation. The CDR3 DNA sequence: TGCAGCGTTACGGACAGGGGGTCGCCCGGAAACTACGAGCAGTACTTC. It translates to CSVTDRGSPGNYEQYF.